A selection of T cell receptor beta chains follows, all from one sample in a study of T cells after posttransplantation cyclophosphamide. Profiled with immunoSEQ multiplex PCR; TCRdb holds only in-frame clones, not every one. In the table there are some 7,000 clones, around 94% of which are singletons. This specimen consisted of CD8+ T cells sorted from blood, obtained after allogeneic stem cell transplant with posttransplant cyclophosphamide. These receptors were obtained from a male patient in his sixties or seventies who received an allogeneic stem cell transplant from a related donor and was CMV-positive. The T cells may come from the graft donor. Each CDR3 is given with its conserved first and last residue. D genes are given only for firm matches. For some rows the clone size is stated as once, few or many, or as a class when expanded; others skip it.

V: TRBV4-3
J: TRBJ1-6
size: .
D: .
DNA: TGCGCCAGCAGCCAAGAGAGAGACAGCGACCATTATAATTCACCCCTCCACTTT
CDR3: CASSQERDSDHYNSPLHF

V: TRBV9
J: TRBJ2-7
size: .
D: .
DNA: TGTGCCAGCAGCGTCGGGCTGGGGATGCGAGGGGAGCAGTACTTC
CDR3: CASSVGLGMRGEQYF

V: TRBV2
J: TRBJ2-3
size: .
D: .
DNA: TGTGCCAGCACGGCGGCAGGGGTGACAGATACGCAGTATTTT
CDR3: CASTAAGVTDTQYF

V: TRBV11-2
J: TRBJ1-4
size: .
D: .
DNA: TGTGCCAGCAGCTTAGAGGGGGGGAGTTCCACTAATGAAAAACTGTTTTTT
CDR3: CASSLEGGSSTNEKLFF

V: TRBV7-9
J: TRBJ2-7
size: .
D: .
DNA: TGTGCCAGCACCCCAGACCGTGACTTCTACGAGCAGTACTTC
CDR3: CASTPDRDFYEQYF

V: TRBV10-3
J: TRBJ1-1
size: few
D: .
DNA: TGTGCCATCAGTGAGGGTCAGGAGAACACTGAAGCTTTCTTT
CDR3: CAISEGQENTEAFF

V: TRBV7-9
J: TRBJ2-3
size: .
D: TRBD2
DNA: TGTGCCAGCAGCTTAAAGGCTCTAGCGGGGGCGGTAACAGATACGCAGTATTTT
CDR3: CASSLKALAGAVTDTQYF

V: TRBV13
J: TRBJ2-2
size: .
D: .
DNA: TGTGCCAGCAGCGGGGACTTCTACACCGGGGAGCTGTTTTTT
CDR3: CASSGDFYTGELFF

V: TRBV7-9
J: TRBJ2-2
size: once
D: .
DNA: TGTGCCAGCAGCTTATCAAGGAGGACCGGGGAGCTGTTTTTT
CDR3: CASSLSRRTGELFF

V: TRBV4-1
J: TRBJ1-1
size: .
D: .
DNA: TGCGCCAGCAGCCAAGGGTACGGGTTCACTGAAGCTTTCTTT
CDR3: CASSQGYGFTEAFF

V: TRBV30
J: TRBJ2-5
size: .
D: .
DNA: TGTGCCTGGAGTTTCCCTAGCAGGAATCGGGAGACCCAGTACTTC
CDR3: CAWSFPSRNRETQYF

V: TRBV19
J: TRBJ2-1
size: .
D: TRBD1
DNA: TGTGCCAGTAGTATAGATTCCGTGGGACAGGGGCTTGGCAATGAGCAGTTCTTC
CDR3: CASSIDSVGQGLGNEQFF

V: TRBV28
J: TRBJ1-5
size: .
D: TRBD1
DNA: TGTGCCAGCAGTTCGGGTCCCGGGACAGGGAGCAATCAGCCCCAGCATTTT
CDR3: CASSSGPGTGSNQPQHF

V: TRBV19
J: TRBJ1-2
size: .
D: .
DNA: TGTGCCAGTAGTGAAGACGGAGCTAACTATGGCTACACCTTC
CDR3: CASSEDGANYGYTF

V: TRBV9
J: TRBJ2-5
size: .
D: TRBD1
DNA: TGTGCCAGCAGCGTAGCGACAGGGGGGGTGGAGACCCAGTACTTC
CDR3: CASSVATGGVETQYF

V: TRBV19
J: TRBJ2-7
size: .
D: TRBD2
DNA: TGTGCCAGTAGTATAGAAGTCAGCGGGGGATCCTACGAGCAGTACTTC
CDR3: CASSIEVSGGSYEQYF

V: TRBV30
J: TRBJ2-5
size: .
D: TRBD1
DNA: TGTGCCTGGAGTTCCGAAGGGACAGGAGCTCAAGAGACCCAGTACTTC
CDR3: CAWSSEGTGAQETQYF

V: TRBV9
J: TRBJ2-7
size: .
D: .
DNA: TGTGCCAGCAGCGCCCGGGATATTCCATACGAGCAGTACTTC
CDR3: CASSARDIPYEQYF

V: TRBV5-1
J: TRBJ2-2
size: .
D: TRBD2
DNA: TGCGCCAGCAGCTTGGAACCTAGCGGGGTCCTCACCGGGGAGCTGTTTTTT
CDR3: CASSLEPSGVLTGELFF

V: TRBV5-4
J: TRBJ2-3
size: .
D: TRBD1
DNA: TGTGCCAGCAGCCTTCGGGACAGATCCACAGATACGCAGTATTTT
CDR3: CASSLRDRSTDTQYF

V: TRBV19
J: TRBJ2-5
size: .
D: .
DNA: TGTGCCAGTAGTATTGACTTCCAAGAGACCCAGTACTTC
CDR3: CASSIDFQETQYF

V: TRBV19
J: TRBJ1-5
size: .
D: TRBD1
DNA: TGTGCCAGTAGTATATCAACGACAGGGGGCGCGATCAATCAGCCCCAGCATTTT
CDR3: CASSISTTGGAINQPQHF

V: TRBV19
J: TRBJ2-1
size: .
D: TRBD2
DNA: TGTGCCAGTAGTATAGATCTATTTCCGGGGTCGGGGGGATACAATGAGCAGTTCTTC
CDR3: CASSIDLFPGSGGYNEQFF

V: TRBV2
J: TRBJ1-1
size: .
D: .
DNA: TGTGCCAGCAGGGAGGGGGGGCTAAACACTGAAGCTTTCTTT
CDR3: CASREGGLNTEAFF

V: TRBV11-2
J: TRBJ2-5
size: .
D: TRBD1
DNA: TGTGCCAGCAGCGAAATGGGACAGGCGGAGACCCAGTACTTC
CDR3: CASSEMGQAETQYF

V: TRBV25-1
J: TRBJ1-1
size: .
D: .
DNA: TGTGCCAGCAGTGAAGGCACAGGGTCTTGGGTTACTGAAGCTTTCTTT
CDR3: CASSEGTGSWVTEAFF

V: TRBV6-6
J: TRBJ2-3
size: .
D: .
DNA: TGTGCCAGCACCAGAGGGATAGATACGCAGTATTTT
CDR3: CASTRGIDTQYF

V: TRBV19
J: TRBJ1-5
size: .
D: .
DNA: TGTGCCAGTAGTCCCGACTATGGCAATCAGCCCCAGCATTTT
CDR3: CASSPDYGNQPQHF

V: TRBV28
J: TRBJ1-4
size: .
D: .
DNA: TGTGCCAGCAGTTCCCGACAGTCGGCTAATGAAAAACTGTTTTTT
CDR3: CASSSRQSANEKLFF

V: TRBV7-7
J: TRBJ2-1
size: .
D: .
DNA: TGTGCCAGCAGCTTAGACAGGCAAAATGAGCAGTTCTTC
CDR3: CASSLDRQNEQFF

V: TRBV5-6
J: TRBJ1-1
size: .
D: .
DNA: TGTGCCAGCAGCTTGGGCTCGGGTGAAGCTTTCTTT
CDR3: CASSLGSGEAFF

V: TRBV27
J: TRBJ2-5
size: .
D: TRBD2
DNA: TGTGCCAGCAGTTCCCCGGAGCAGCGGGGGGGAGAGACCCAGTACTTC
CDR3: CASSSPEQRGGETQYF

V: TRBV11-2
J: TRBJ2-1
size: .
D: TRBD2
DNA: TGTGCCAGCAGCTTAGCAGGCGGGGGGTGGGATGAGCAGTTCTTC
CDR3: CASSLAGGGWDEQFF

V: TRBV10-3
J: TRBJ2-3
size: .
D: TRBD1
DNA: TGTGCCATCAGTGAGTCTACCTTCGGCAGGGACAGGAGAACTAGCACAGATACGCAGTATTTT
CDR3: CAISESTFGRDRRTSTDTQYF

V: TRBV5-6
J: TRBJ2-2
size: .
D: .
DNA: TGTGCCAGCGCAGGGACAACGAACACCGGGGAGCTGTTTTTT
CDR3: CASAGTTNTGELFF

V: TRBV19
J: TRBJ1-1
size: .
D: .
DNA: TGTGCCAGCTCCCCTCTGACAGACACTGAAGCTTTCTTT
CDR3: CASSPLTDTEAFF

V: TRBV7-6
J: TRBJ1-1
size: .
D: .
DNA: TGTGCCAGCAGCGCAACAGGGAACACTGAAGCTTTCTTT
CDR3: CASSATGNTEAFF

V: TRBV6-1
J: TRBJ1-1
size: large
D: TRBD1
DNA: TGTGCCAGCAGTGAAGAGGGGACAGGTGGGACTGAAGCTTTCTTT
CDR3: CASSEEGTGGTEAFF

V: TRBV15
J: TRBJ2-3
size: .
D: .
DNA: TGTGCCACCAGCAGCGAGGTTCGTCACACAGATACGCAGTATTTT
CDR3: CATSSEVRHTDTQYF

V: TRBV21-1
J: TRBJ2-1
size: once
D: .
DNA: TGTGCCAGCAGCGCCCGGACAGGAGAGCAGTTCTTC
CDR3: CASSARTGEQFF

V: TRBV7-3
J: TRBJ2-7
size: .
D: TRBD1
DNA: TGTGCCAGCAGCTTAACCGGGACAGGGGGCCCGGACGAGCAGTACTTC
CDR3: CASSLTGTGGPDEQYF

V: TRBV7-3
J: TRBJ2-3
size: .
D: TRBD2
DNA: TGTGCCAGCAGCTTAACGCCTAGCGGGGGCGGCGGTGAGACAGATACGCAGTATTTT
CDR3: CASSLTPSGGGGETDTQYF

V: TRBV11-2
J: TRBJ2-1
size: .
D: TRBD2
DNA: TGTGCCAGCAGCCAGAAGGCGGGGGGGTGGAATGAGCAGTTCTTC
CDR3: CASSQKAGGWNEQFF

V: TRBV27
J: TRBJ2-7
size: .
D: .
DNA: TGTGCCAGCAGTTTAACAGGTGCAGGGTTGGACGAGCAGTACTTC
CDR3: CASSLTGAGLDEQYF

V: TRBV7-9
J: TRBJ1-1
size: .
D: TRBD1
DNA: TGTGCCAGCAGCTTAGGAACAGGGGAGAACACTGAAGCTTTCTTT
CDR3: CASSLGTGENTEAFF

V: TRBV30
J: TRBJ2-3
size: .
D: .
DNA: TGTGCCTGGAGCCAGGGGCGGGCTGGGACAGATACGCAGTATTTT
CDR3: CAWSQGRAGTDTQYF